This TCR beta chain came from a study of blood T cell repertoires in COVID-19. Study-level information: Some COVID-19 samples were acute and others convalescent; all came from the United States, Italy and Spain.

Study processing details: Amplification with reference gene primers provided the estimates of nucleated cell counts. TCRdb's table, derived via immunoSEQ multiplex PCR, lists solely in-frame clones and lacks some. V, J and clone size reflect that table, while D and trimming were determined from the DNA. The table has 200,000 or so clones, roughly 87% seen once; the top ten hold 1.9%. V was clipped by 6 bases and J by 4 bases; unmatched bases: 17. The CDR3 loop spans 17 amino acids. Per the germline V gene, CDR1 is MNHEY and CDR2 is SMNVEV (reference sequence). Sequencing input: peripheral blood. V is TRBV27 and J is TRBJ1-2, with 7 bases identical to TRBD1. The clonotype comes from a man aged 35-49 years with active or convalescent COVID-19. CDR3 loop: CASSSRVTGASGYGYTF. CDR3 coding DNA: TGTGCCAGCAGCAGCCGCGTTACAGGGGCCTCTGGCTATGGCTACACCTTC.